What follows is one TCR beta chain and its context. Its cognate antigen is unknown. This record comes from a study of T-cell reconstitution after alpha-beta-depleted transplantation in children. Overall study results and limits: About two months after transplant, alpha-beta T cells reportedly came from several hundred expanded graft clones. It was newly produced T cells that mostly accounted for T-cell counts and diversity one year after transplant. Where some patients showed high TCRbeta diversity at day 60, it came from recipient T cells and thymic progenitors that had survived.

CDR3 length: 16 residues. The germline CDR1 and CDR2 sequences are LNHDA and SQIVND (reference sequence). J lost 1 base, V lost 2 bases, and 7 bases had no gene match. Researchers prepared the TCRbeta library using unique molecular identifiers, the study reports. MiXCR, applied by TCRdb to the PCR reads, yields one record per CDR3 protein. This table has approximately 400,000 distinct CDR3 sequences, around 15% appearing once. The chain carries TRBV19 and TRBJ2-5; TRBD1 matches 7 bases. The sequencing here drew on PBMCs, mostly from graft donor cells, taken 360 days after TCRalphabeta/CD19-depleted stem cell transplant. The receptor was derived from a boy younger than two who had a stem cell transplant for Wiskott-Aldrich syndrome, so the T cells may come from the graft donor. The CDR3 reads CASSISPTGIQETQYF. CDR3 DNA sequence: TGTGCCAGTAGTATATCCCCGACAGGGATCCAAGAGACCCAGTACTTC.